This is a list of T cell receptor beta chains from one sample in a study of T cell responses to AZD1222 COVID-19 vaccine. TCRdb keeps only in-frame clones here, not all; method: immunoSEQ multiplex PCR. Altogether roughly 77,000 clones are present, roughly 90% being singletons, with the ten largest covering roughly 5%. Sequenced material: peripheral blood, taken 28 days after the second AZD1222 dose. Every receptor here comes from an adult who received the AZD1222 COVID-19 vaccine. Each CDR3 is given with its conserved first and last residue. Fields, in order: CDR3 DNA, CDR3 protein, V gene, D gene, J gene, clone size. A D gene is named only where the DNA matches it firmly. Size is omitted from some rows. Given values are once, few, many or a class for expanded clones.

DNA: TGTGCCAGCTCGCCCGCCGCCGACAGAGGGGATGGCTACACCTTC
CDR3: CASSPAADRGDGYTF
V: TRBV18
D: -
J: TRBJ1-2
size: -

DNA: TGTGCCAGCAGCCCCAGGAAAGGGACAGGTGCATACCAGCCCCAGCATTTT
CDR3: CASSPRKGTGAYQPQHF
V: TRBV5-8
D: TRBD1
J: TRBJ1-5
size: -

DNA: TGTGCCACCAGCAGAGATCTTGGGCAGGGGAGAGAAAAACTGTTTTTT
CDR3: CATSRDLGQGREKLFF
V: TRBV15
D: -
J: TRBJ1-4
size: -

DNA: TGTGCCAGTAGCCAACCGACAGGGGGAACCGGGGAGCTGTTTTTT
CDR3: CASSQPTGGTGELFF
V: TRBV19
D: TRBD1
J: TRBJ2-2
size: -

DNA: TGTGCCAGCAGCCCGCTTAGGGGGTCCGGGGAGCTGTTTTTT
CDR3: CASSPLRGSGELFF
V: TRBV7-6
D: -
J: TRBJ2-2
size: -

DNA: TGTGCCATCAGTGAGTCAAGCGCGAACACCGGGGAGCTGTTTTTT
CDR3: CAISESSANTGELFF
V: TRBV10-3
D: -
J: TRBJ2-2
size: -

DNA: TGTGCCAGCAGTTTTTCCTTCTCTAGCATCTCCTCCTACGAGCAGTACTTC
CDR3: CASSFSFSSISSYEQYF
V: TRBV28
D: -
J: TRBJ2-7
size: -

DNA: TGTGCCAGCAGCCAAATGAACACTGAAGCTTTCTTT
CDR3: CASSQMNTEAFF
V: TRBV21-1
D: -
J: TRBJ1-1
size: -

DNA: TGTGCCTGGAATTTTGGGGACATCCAATTCTTC
CDR3: CAWNFGDIQFF
V: TRBV30
D: -
J: TRBJ2-1
size: -

DNA: TGCGCCAGCAGCCAAGCCAAGACCGGGACAGTTAATGAAAAACTGTTTTTT
CDR3: CASSQAKTGTVNEKLFF
V: TRBV4-1
D: TRBD1
J: TRBJ1-4
size: -

DNA: TGTGCCATCAGTGTGGAACAGCTTTTCACAGATACGCAGTATTTT
CDR3: CAISVEQLFTDTQYF
V: TRBV10-3
D: -
J: TRBJ2-3
size: -

DNA: TGTGCCAGCAGCACAGGGGCCACTGAAGCTTTCTTT
CDR3: CASSTGATEAFF
V: TRBV27
D: TRBD1
J: TRBJ1-1
size: -

DNA: TGTGCCAGCAGCTTGGAGACAGGGCTTGATCAGCCCCAGCATTTT
CDR3: CASSLETGLDQPQHF
V: TRBV5-6
D: TRBD1
J: TRBJ1-5
size: -

DNA: TGTGCCAGCAGCTTAGAAGGGGACCGTTCGGGGCCCCAGCATTTT
CDR3: CASSLEGDRSGPQHF
V: TRBV7-9
D: -
J: TRBJ1-5
size: few

DNA: TGTGCCAGCAGTTTAGCGACAGATCCCTACAATGAGCAGTTCTTC
CDR3: CASSLATDPYNEQFF
V: TRBV27
D: -
J: TRBJ2-1
size: -

DNA: TGTGCCAGCAGCGTTAGCGGGAGCTCCTACGAGCAGTACTTC
CDR3: CASSVSGSSYEQYF
V: TRBV7-2
D: TRBD2
J: TRBJ2-7
size: few

DNA: TGTGCCTGGAGCAGGAACACTGAAGCTTTCTTT
CDR3: CAWSRNTEAFF
V: TRBV30
D: -
J: TRBJ1-1
size: -

DNA: TGTGCCACGCGATTACAGGGGGCGCGAGCCAGCACAGATACGCAGTATTTT
CDR3: CATRLQGARASTDTQYF
V: TRBV10-3
D: TRBD1
J: TRBJ2-3
size: -

DNA: TGTGCCAGTAGTATAATCTCGGGCAGGGCCCAAGAGACCCAGTACTTC
CDR3: CASSIISGRAQETQYF
V: TRBV19
D: -
J: TRBJ2-5
size: -

DNA: TGTGCCAGTAGTACAGGGGCCTCCTATGGCTACACCTTC
CDR3: CASSTGASYGYTF
V: TRBV19
D: -
J: TRBJ1-2
size: -

DNA: TGTGCCAGTAGTATAGAAGGGACAGATGGCGAGCAGTACTTC
CDR3: CASSIEGTDGEQYF
V: TRBV19
D: TRBD1
J: TRBJ2-7
size: -

DNA: TGTGCCAGCTCCGCCTTGTGGGGGGAGTCCTACGAGCAGTACTTC
CDR3: CASSALWGESYEQYF
V: TRBV5-4
D: -
J: TRBJ2-7
size: -

DNA: TGTGCCAGCAGTTACGTACGGACTAGCGGGAGGCGCACAGATACGCAGTATTTT
CDR3: CASSYVRTSGRRTDTQYF
V: TRBV6-2/TRBV6-3
D: TRBD2
J: TRBJ2-3
size: -

DNA: TGTGCCAGCAGTCCCCGTCCAACAGACTATGGCTACACCTTC
CDR3: CASSPRPTDYGYTF
V: TRBV6-5
D: -
J: TRBJ1-2
size: -

DNA: TGCGCCAGCAGCTTGGAAGGATCCAGCAATCAGCCCCAGCATTTT
CDR3: CASSLEGSSNQPQHF
V: TRBV5-1
D: -
J: TRBJ1-5
size: once

DNA: TGTGCCAGCAGCCTAGGGACTTTAGATTACGAGCAGTACTTC
CDR3: CASSLGTLDYEQYF
V: TRBV7-6
D: -
J: TRBJ2-7
size: -

DNA: TGTGCCAGCAGTGATTGGGCGGGAACCTACGAGCAGTACTTC
CDR3: CASSDWAGTYEQYF
V: TRBV6-1
D: -
J: TRBJ2-7
size: -